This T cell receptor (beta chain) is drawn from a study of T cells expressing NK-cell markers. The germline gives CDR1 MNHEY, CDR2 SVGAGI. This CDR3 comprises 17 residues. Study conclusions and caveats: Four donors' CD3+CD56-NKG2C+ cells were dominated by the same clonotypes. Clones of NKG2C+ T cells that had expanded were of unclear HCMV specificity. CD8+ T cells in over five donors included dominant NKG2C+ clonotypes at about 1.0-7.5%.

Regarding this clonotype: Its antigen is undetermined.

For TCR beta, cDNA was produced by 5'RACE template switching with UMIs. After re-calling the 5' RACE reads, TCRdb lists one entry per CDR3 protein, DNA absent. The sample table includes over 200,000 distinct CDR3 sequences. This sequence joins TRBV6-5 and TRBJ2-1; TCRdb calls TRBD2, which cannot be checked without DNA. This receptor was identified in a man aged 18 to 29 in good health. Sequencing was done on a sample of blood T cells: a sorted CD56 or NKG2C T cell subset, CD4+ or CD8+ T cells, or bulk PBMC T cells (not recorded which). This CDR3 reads CASSYPKLAGGVDEQFF.